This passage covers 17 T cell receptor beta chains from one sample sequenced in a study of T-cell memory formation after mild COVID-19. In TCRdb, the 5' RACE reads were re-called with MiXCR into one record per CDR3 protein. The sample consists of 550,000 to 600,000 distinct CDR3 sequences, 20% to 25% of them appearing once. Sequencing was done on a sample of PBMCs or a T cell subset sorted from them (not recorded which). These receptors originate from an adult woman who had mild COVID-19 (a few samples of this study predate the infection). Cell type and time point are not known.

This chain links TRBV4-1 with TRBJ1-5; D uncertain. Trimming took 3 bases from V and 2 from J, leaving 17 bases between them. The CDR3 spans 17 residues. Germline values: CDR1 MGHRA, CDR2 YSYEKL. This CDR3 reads CASSQVLSGSGNQPQHF. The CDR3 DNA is TGCGCCAGCAGCCAGGTCCTTTCGGGCTCGGGCAATCAGCCCCAGCATTTT.

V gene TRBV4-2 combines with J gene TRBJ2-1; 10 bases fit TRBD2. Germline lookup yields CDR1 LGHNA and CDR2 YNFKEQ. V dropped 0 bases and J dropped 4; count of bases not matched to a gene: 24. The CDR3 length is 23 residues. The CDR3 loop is CASSQEIVAYSGRAVRPYNEQFF. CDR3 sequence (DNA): TGTGCCAGCAGCCAAGAGATTGTTGCCTACAGCGGGAGGGCCGTCAGACCATACAATGAGCAGTTCTTC.

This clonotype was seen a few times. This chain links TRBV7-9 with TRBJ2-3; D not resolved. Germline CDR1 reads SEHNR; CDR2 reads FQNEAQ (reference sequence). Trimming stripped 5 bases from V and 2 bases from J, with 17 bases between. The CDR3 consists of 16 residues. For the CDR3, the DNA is TGTGCCAGCAGCGCAGAGAGTATCCACCCCACAGATACGCAGTATTTT. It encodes CASSAESIHPTDTQYF.

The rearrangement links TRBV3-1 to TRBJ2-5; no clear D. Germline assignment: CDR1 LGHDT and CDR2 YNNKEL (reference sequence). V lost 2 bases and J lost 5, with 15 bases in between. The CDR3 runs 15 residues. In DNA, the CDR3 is TGTGCCAGCAGCCAAACGGGCCCGACGTGTGAGACCCAGTACTTC. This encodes CASSQTGPTCETQYF.

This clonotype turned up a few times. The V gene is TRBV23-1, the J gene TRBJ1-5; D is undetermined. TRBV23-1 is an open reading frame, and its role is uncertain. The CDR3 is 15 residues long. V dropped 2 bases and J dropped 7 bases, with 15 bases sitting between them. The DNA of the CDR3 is TGCGCCAGCAGTCAACCCTTTTTCGTGCGGCAGCCCCAGCATTTT. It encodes CASSQPFFVRQPQHF.

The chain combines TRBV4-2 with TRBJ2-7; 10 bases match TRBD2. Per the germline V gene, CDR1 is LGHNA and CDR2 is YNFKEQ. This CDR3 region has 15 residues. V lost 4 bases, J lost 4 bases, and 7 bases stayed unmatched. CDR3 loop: CASSPLAGGQYEQYF. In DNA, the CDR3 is TGTGCCAGCAGCCCCTTAGCGGGGGGCCAGTACGAGCAGTACTTC.

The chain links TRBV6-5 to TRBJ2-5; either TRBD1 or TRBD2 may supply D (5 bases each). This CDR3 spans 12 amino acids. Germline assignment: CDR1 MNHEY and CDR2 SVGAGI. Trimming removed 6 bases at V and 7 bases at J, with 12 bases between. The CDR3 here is CASRGRPGTQYF. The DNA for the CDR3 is TGTGCCAGCAGGGGACGGCCGGGGACCCAGTACTTC.

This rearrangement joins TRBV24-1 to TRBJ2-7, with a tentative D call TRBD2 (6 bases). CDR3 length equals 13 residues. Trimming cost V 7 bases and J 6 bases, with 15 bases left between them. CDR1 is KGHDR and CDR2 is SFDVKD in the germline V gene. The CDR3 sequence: CATSPTSGREQYF. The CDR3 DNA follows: TGTGCCACCAGCCCGACTAGTGGTCGCGAGCAGTACTTC.

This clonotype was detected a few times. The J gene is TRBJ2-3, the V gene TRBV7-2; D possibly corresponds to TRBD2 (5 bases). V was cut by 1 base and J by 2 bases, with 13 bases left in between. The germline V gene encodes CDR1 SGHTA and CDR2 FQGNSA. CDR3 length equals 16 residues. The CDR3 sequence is CASSLVEERYTDTQYF. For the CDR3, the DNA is TGTGCCAGCAGCTTAGTGGAAGAGCGGTACACAGATACGCAGTATTTT. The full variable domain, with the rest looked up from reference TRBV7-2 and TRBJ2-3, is GAGVSQSPSNKVTEKGKDVELRCDPISGHTALYWYRQSLGQGLEFLIYFQGNSAPDKSGLPSDRFSAERTGGSVSTLTIQRTQQEDSAVYLCASSLVEERYTDTQYFGPGTRLTVL.

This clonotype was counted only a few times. The CDR3 DNA follows: TGTGCCAGCAGTTACTCGCCAACGGGACAGGGCTCCTACAATGAGCAGTTCTTC. It translates to CASSYSPTGQGSYNEQFF. This chain joins TRBV6-6 and TRBJ2-1, with 9 bases matching TRBD1. The CDR3 is 18 residues long. CDR1 and CDR2 (germline): MNHNY, SVGAGI (reference sequence). With 0 bases clipped from V and 0 bases from J, the junction kept 6 bases outside the gene matches.

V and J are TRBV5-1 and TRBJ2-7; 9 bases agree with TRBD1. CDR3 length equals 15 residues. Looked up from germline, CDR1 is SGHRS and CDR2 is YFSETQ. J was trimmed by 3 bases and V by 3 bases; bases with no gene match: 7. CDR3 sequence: CASSWGQGTIYEQYF. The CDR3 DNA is TGCGCCAGCAGCTGGGGACAGGGCACAATCTACGAGCAGTACTTC. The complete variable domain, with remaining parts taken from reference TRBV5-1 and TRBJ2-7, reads KAGVTQTPRYLIKTRGQQVTLSCSPISGHRSVSWYQQTPGQGLQFLFEYFSETQRNKGNFPGRFSGRQFSNSRSEMNVSTLELGDSALYLCASSWGQGTIYEQYFGPGTRLTVT.

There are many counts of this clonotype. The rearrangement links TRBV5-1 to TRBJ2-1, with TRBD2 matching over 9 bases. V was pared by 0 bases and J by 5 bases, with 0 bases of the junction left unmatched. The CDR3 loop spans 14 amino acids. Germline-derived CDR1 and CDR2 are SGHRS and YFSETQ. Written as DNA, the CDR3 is TGCGCCAGCAGCTTGGCTAGCGGGAACAATGAGCAGTTCTTC. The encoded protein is CASSLASGNNEQFF. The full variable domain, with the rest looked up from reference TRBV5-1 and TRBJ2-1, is KAGVTQTPRYLIKTRGQQVTLSCSPISGHRSVSWYQQTPGQGLQFLFEYFSETQRNKGNFPGRFSGRQFSNSRSEMNVSTLELGDSALYLCASSLASGNNEQFFGPGTRLTVL.

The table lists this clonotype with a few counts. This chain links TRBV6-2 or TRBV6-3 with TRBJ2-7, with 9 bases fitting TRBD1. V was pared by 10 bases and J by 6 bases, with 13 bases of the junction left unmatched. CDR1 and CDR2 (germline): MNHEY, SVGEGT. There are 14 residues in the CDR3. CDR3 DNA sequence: TGTGCCACCTCCGGGGGACAGGGATTATCCGAGCAGTACTTC. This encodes CATSGGQGLSEQYF.

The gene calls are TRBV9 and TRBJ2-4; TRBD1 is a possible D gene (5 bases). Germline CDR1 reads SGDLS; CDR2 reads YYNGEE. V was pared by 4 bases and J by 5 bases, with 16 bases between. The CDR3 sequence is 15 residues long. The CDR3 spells CASSPGSVGENIQYF. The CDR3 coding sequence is TGTGCCAGCAGCCCGGGTTCCGTAGGGGAAAACATTCAGTACTTC.

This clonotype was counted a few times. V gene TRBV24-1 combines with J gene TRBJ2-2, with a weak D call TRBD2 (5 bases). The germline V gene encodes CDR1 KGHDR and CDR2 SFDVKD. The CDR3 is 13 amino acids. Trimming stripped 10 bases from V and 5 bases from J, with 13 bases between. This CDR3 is CATCPGSTGELFF. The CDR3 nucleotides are TGTGCCACGTGTCCGGGAAGTACCGGGGAGCTGTTTTTT.

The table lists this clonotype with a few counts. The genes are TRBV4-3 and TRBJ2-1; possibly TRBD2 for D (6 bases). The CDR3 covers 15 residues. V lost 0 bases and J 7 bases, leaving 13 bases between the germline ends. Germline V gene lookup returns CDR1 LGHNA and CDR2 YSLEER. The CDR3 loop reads CASSQDFRLANEQFF. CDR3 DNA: TGCGCCAGCAGCCAAGATTTTCGTCTAGCGAATGAGCAGTTCTTC.

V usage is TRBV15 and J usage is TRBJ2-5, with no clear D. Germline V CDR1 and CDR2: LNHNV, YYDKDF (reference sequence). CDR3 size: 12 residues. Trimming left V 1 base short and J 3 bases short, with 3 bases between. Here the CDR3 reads CATSRGEETQYF. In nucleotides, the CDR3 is TGTGCCACCAGCAGAGGTGAAGAGACCCAGTACTTC.